This is a list of T cell receptor beta chains from one sample in a study of blood T cell repertoires in COVID-19. Only in-frame clones appear in the TCRdb table, and some are missing; sequencing was by immunoSEQ multiplex PCR. The data show around 470,000 clones, roughly nine tenths seen once. Material: peripheral blood. The receptors originated from a man aged 18 to 35 with COVID-19, enrolled during active disease. Each CDR3 is given with its conserved first and last residue. The order of the fields is clone size, V gene, D gene, J gene, CDR3 length, CDR3 protein, CDR3 DNA. A D gene is named only where the DNA matches it firmly. Some rows mark clone size as missing; the rest say once, few, many or name a class of expanded clone.

>.|TRBV13|TRBD1|TRBJ1-5|10
CASSLDRSHF
TGTGCCAGCAGCCTGGACAGGTCGCATTTT
>.|TRBV30|.|TRBJ1-2|11
CAWSVGGGYTF
TGTGCCTGGAGTGTAGGCGGTGGCTACACCTTC
>.|TRBV19|.|TRBJ2-1|14
CASSMRGRGNEQFF
TGTGCCAGTAGTATGAGAGGCAGGGGAAATGAGCAGTTCTTC
>.|TRBV11-3|TRBD1|TRBJ1-4|15
CASSAGQGSNEKLFF
TGTGCCAGCAGCGCTGGACAGGGGTCTAATGAAAAACTGTTTTTT
>.|TRBV10-3|.|TRBJ2-1|17
CAISESSAGSSYNEQFF
TGTGCCATCAGTGAGTCGTCGGCGGGAAGCTCCTACAATGAGCAGTTCTTC
>.|TRBV5-8|.|TRBJ1-1|12
CASIWSGTEAFF
TGTGCCAGCATCTGGTCGGGGACTGAAGCTTTCTTT
>.|TRBV5-1|.|TRBJ2-1|13
CASSLRVDNEQFF
TGCGCCAGCAGCTTGCGTGTTGACAATGAGCAGTTCTTC
>once|TRBV30|.|TRBJ1-1|12
CAWSVGGGEAFF
TGTGCCTGGAGTGTCGGCGGAGGCGAAGCTTTCTTT
>.|TRBV12-3/TRBV12-4|.|TRBJ1-2|12
CASSFTGLGYTF
TGTGCCAGCAGTTTCACAGGGTTAGGCTACACCTTC
>.|TRBV27|.|TRBJ2-2|16
CASSLRGPPNTGELFF
TGTGCCAGCAGTTTAAGGGGCCCACCGAACACCGGGGAGCTGTTTTTT
>.|TRBV18|.|TRBJ2-5|14
CASSPVASLGTQYF
TGTGCCAGCTCACCAGTAGCCTCGCTGGGGACCCAGTACTTC
>.|TRBV19|TRBD2|TRBJ2-2|13
CASTASGSGELFF
TGTGCCAGTACGGCTAGCGGGAGCGGGGAGCTGTTTTTT
>.|TRBV5-4|.|TRBJ1-2|15
CASSLGGLTNYGYTF
TGTGCCAGCAGCTTGGGGGGGCTAACCAACTATGGCTACACCTTC
>.|TRBV2|TRBD2|TRBJ2-2|14
CASKFGGTTGELFF
TGTGCCAGCAAATTCGGGGGGACTACCGGGGAGCTGTTTTTT
>.|TRBV24-1|TRBD1|TRBJ1-2|12
CATRAGGGGYTF
TGTGCCACCAGGGCAGGGGGCGGTGGCTACACCTTC
>.|TRBV11-2|.|TRBJ1-2|14
CASSLSRANNGYTF
TGTGCCAGCAGCTTAAGCAGGGCTAATAATGGCTACACCTTC
>.|TRBV6-5|TRBD1|TRBJ2-2|15
CASSSGTGGTGELFF
TGTGCCAGCAGTTCCGGGACAGGGGGCACCGGGGAGCTGTTTTTT